Presented here are 28 T cell receptor beta chains from one specimen sequenced in a study of OX40 agonist ivuxolimab in advanced cancers. Only in-frame clones appear in the TCRdb table, and some are missing; sequencing was by immunoSEQ multiplex PCR. Of roughly 36,000 clones in the sample, roughly nine tenths were seen once. Sequencing was performed on CD4+ or CD8+ T cells sorted from blood, taken in a trial of the OX40 agonist ivuxolimab. The origin of the receptors is an adult with an advanced solid tumor such as melanoma, head and neck, liver or kidney cancer.

The chain combines TRBV29-1 with TRBJ1-2, with 8 bases aligning to TRBD1. V was pared by 5 bases and J by 8 bases, with 10 bases of the junction left unmatched. Germline assignment: CDR1 SQVTM and CDR2 ANQGSEA. This CDR3 region has 13 residues. The CDR3 DNA sequence: TGCAGCGTTAAGACAGGGGATCTTAGCGGCTACACCTTC. It is translated as CSVKTGDLSGYTF.

The J gene is TRBJ1-3, the V gene TRBV19; no reliable D call. Germline V gene lookup returns CDR1 LNHDA and CDR2 SQIVND (reference sequence). This CDR3 contains 16 residues. Trimming stripped 0 bases from V and 0 bases from J, with 9 bases between. The chain's CDR3 is CASSIELGDSGNTIYF. CDR3 bases: TGTGCCAGTAGTATAGAGCTAGGCGACTCTGGAAACACCATATATTTT.

V and J are TRBV4-3 and TRBJ1-5; D call uncertain. Germline V gives CDR1 LGHNA, CDR2 YSLEER. This CDR3 contains 13 residues. The V and J ends lost 0 bases and 7 bases respectively, with 7 bases between them. The DNA for the CDR3 is TGCGCCAGCAGCCAAGACAGGCTGCAGCCCCAGCATTTT. Translation: CASSQDRLQPQHF.

This rearrangement joins TRBV4-1 to TRBJ2-1; perhaps TRBD1 as D (7 bases). V lost 0 bases, J lost 8 bases, and 11 bases lay in between. The V gene's germline CDR1 is MGHRA and CDR2 YSYEKL. The CDR3 covers 14 residues. The CDR3 coding sequence is TGCGCCAGCAGCCAAGATGACAGGGAGGATGAGCAGTTCTTC. It codes for CASSQDDREDEQFF.

The chain's CDR3 is CASSSWTSGSVDEQFF. As DNA, the CDR3 is TGTGCCAGCAGTTCCTGGACTAGCGGGAGTGTGGATGAGCAGTTCTTC. The chain links TRBV6-5 to TRBJ2-1, with 13 bases aligning to TRBD2. Germline V gene lookup returns CDR1 MNHEY and CDR2 SVGAGI. The CDR3 length is 16 residues. V dropped 4 bases and J dropped 8; count of bases not matched to a gene: 8.

The chain employs TRBV7-2 and TRBJ2-5; a possible D gene is TRBD1 (6 bases). The CDR3 contains 14 residues. Trimming removed 4 bases from V and 2 bases from J, with 11 bases in between. CDR1 is SGHTA and CDR2 is FQGNSA in the germline V gene. CDR3 loop: CASSYRRGQETQYF. CDR3 nucleotide sequence: TGTGCCAGCAGCTATCGCAGGGGTCAAGAGACCCAGTACTTC.

This sequence joins TRBV4-2 and TRBJ2-7, with D maybe TRBD2 (6 bases). Per the germline V gene, CDR1 is LGHNA and CDR2 is YNFKEQ. The length of the CDR3 is 15 residues. With 1 base removed from V and 5 bases from J, the gap between germline ends came to 15 bases. The CDR3 region is CASSQGVPSADEQYF. The CDR3 bases are TGTGCCAGCAGCCAAGGGGTCCCTAGCGCGGACGAGCAGTACTTC.

The chain recombines TRBV6-6 with TRBJ2-2; 8 bases map to TRBD2. The CDR3 covers 14 residues. V was pared by 7 bases and J by 4 bases, with 5 bases of the junction left unmatched. The germline CDR1 and CDR2 sequences are MNHNY and SVGAGI (reference sequence). CDR3 region: CASTLLAVTGELFF. As DNA, the CDR3 is TGTGCCAGCACCTTACTAGCGGTCACCGGGGAGCTGTTTTTT.

The chain recombines TRBV10-3 with TRBJ2-7, with 9 nucleotides matching TRBD1. V lost 11 bases, J lost 3 bases, and 8 bases stayed unmatched. Per the germline V gene, CDR1 is ENHRY and CDR2 is SYGVKD. The CDR3 sequence is 13 residues long. CDR3 coding DNA: TGTGCCGCGACCGGGACAGGGTACTACGAGCAGTACTTC. This gives the protein CAATGTGYYEQYF.

V usage is TRBV27 and J usage is TRBJ1-1; 7 bases align to TRBD1. CDR1 and CDR2 from the germline V gene are MNHEY and SMNVEV (reference sequence). The CDR3 runs to 14 residues. V was pared by 2 bases and J by 4 bases, with 4 bases of the junction left unmatched. The CDR3, as DNA: TGTGCCAGCAGTTTAAAGGGGGCGAGCACTGAAGCTTTCTTT. Amino acid sequence: CASSLKGASTEAFF.

This chain links TRBV6-6 with TRBJ2-5; 11 bases fit TRBD2. The CDR3 extends over 15 amino acids. Losses at the gene ends were 2 bases for V and 7 bases for J; bases not matched to a gene: 6. Germline CDR1 MNHNY, CDR2 SVGAGI (reference sequence). CDR3 sequence: CASSYTSGRWGTQYF. The DNA of the CDR3 is TGTGCCAGCAGTTACACTAGCGGGAGATGGGGGACCCAGTACTTC.

The J gene is TRBJ1-2, the V gene TRBV18, with D uncertain. V lost 2 bases to trimming and J lost 7 bases, with 14 bases between them. Germline V gene sequence: CDR1 KGHSH, CDR2 LQKENI. CDR3 length: 14 amino acids. This CDR3 reads CASSPRNSLGGYTF. The CDR3 nucleotides read TGTGCCAGCTCACCAAGAAACAGTTTGGGTGGCTACACCTTC.

This clone occurred once. The gene calls are TRBV27 and TRBJ2-3, with 12 bases aligning to TRBD2. Germline-derived CDR1 and CDR2 are MNHEY and SMNVEV (reference sequence). Trimming took 5 bases from V and 3 from J; bases not matched to a gene: 9. The length of the CDR3 is 17 residues. The chain's CDR3 is CASSPPPSGGGTDTQYF. The CDR3 DNA is TGTGCCAGCAGTCCCCCTCCTAGCGGGGGGGGGACAGATACGCAGTATTTT.

The chain has TRBV5-1 and TRBJ1-1; D not certain. CDR3 size: 16 residues. CDR1 and CDR2 (germline): SGHRS, YFSETQ. The V and J ends lost 0 bases and 5 bases respectively, with 17 bases between them. CDR3 sequence reads: CASSLGPSGGVTEAFF. In DNA form, the CDR3 reads TGCGCCAGCAGCTTGGGACCCTCCGGTGGGGTGACTGAAGCTTTCTTT.

The chain carries TRBV7-9 and TRBJ2-5, with 8 positions matching TRBD2. V shed 1 base, J shed 3 bases, and the junction held 7 bases outside the gene matches. This CDR3 contains 16 residues. CDR1 is SEHNR, CDR2 FQNEAQ, per germline (reference sequence). Here the CDR3 reads CASSLVTSGPEETQYF. CDR3 bases: TGTGCCAGCAGCTTAGTAACTAGCGGCCCCGAAGAGACCCAGTACTTC. Using reference TRBV7-9 and TRBJ2-5 for the parts outside the CDR3, the full variable domain is DTGVSQNPRHKITKRGQNVTFRCDPISEHNRLYWYRQTLGQGPEFLTYFQNEAQLEKSRLLSDRFSAERPKGSFSTLEIQRTEQGDSAMYLCASSLVTSGPEETQYFGPGTRLLVL.

This chain links TRBV6-7 with TRBJ2-5; D is unresolved. TRBV6-7 is classed as an ORF, of uncertain function. This CDR3 is built from 15 residues. V gave up 4 bases and J gave up 2 bases, with 14 bases separating them. The CDR3 DNA sequence: TGTGCCAGCAGTTCCCCTTGGGATTTTCAAGAGACCCAGTACTTC. This codes for CASSSPWDFQETQYF.

The chain employs TRBV5-4 and TRBJ2-3; the match to TRBD2 covers 7 bases. This CDR3 region has 16 residues. Trimming cost V 0 bases and J 5 bases; bases outside gene matches: 9. Per the germline V gene, CDR1 is SGHNT and CDR2 is YYREEE (reference sequence). The CDR3 here is CASSLAVTTGGDTQYF. The DNA of the CDR3 is TGTGCCAGCAGCTTGGCCGTGACCACGGGAGGAGATACGCAGTATTTT.

The chain is built from TRBV11-2 and TRBJ1-2; 7 bases are shared with TRBD1. Germline CDR1 is SGHAT and CDR2 is FQNNGV. The CDR3 runs to 16 residues. Trimming cost V 3 bases and J 8 bases; bases outside gene matches: 15. The chain's CDR3 is CASSFAVQGRRWGYTF. The CDR3 nucleotides read TGTGCCAGCAGCTTTGCAGTACAGGGGAGGAGATGGGGCTACACCTTC.

Comment on this clone: A read error may produce the germline difference seen at one junction end. This chain joins TRBV7-7 and TRBJ2-1; D uncertain. This CDR3 contains 13 residues. CDR1 and CDR2 from the germline V gene are SSHAT and FNYEAQ (reference sequence). Here the CDR3 DNA reads TGTGCTAGCAGCCCCCAGCCGAGCAATGAGCAGTTCTTC. As protein: CASSPQPSNEQFF.

This rearrangement joins TRBV7-9 to TRBJ2-1; 15 bases agree with TRBD2. The ends lost 5 bases at V and 8 bases at J; junction bases unmatched: 16. The CDR3 spans 19 residues. Germline-derived CDR1 and CDR2 are SEHNR and FQNEAQ (reference sequence). The CDR3 region has the DNA TGTGCCAGCAGCACAAGGACAGGAGGACTAGCGGGAGGGCCCGATGAGCAGTTCTTC. As protein: CASSTRTGGLAGGPDEQFF.

V usage is TRBV5-1 and J usage is TRBJ1-2; D gene uncertain. This CDR3 is 16 amino acids long. Germline CDR1 reads SGHRS; CDR2 reads YFSETQ. The V end was cut by 0 bases, the J end by 2 bases, with 14 bases between. The CDR3 is CASSLGPSDLNYGYTF. For the CDR3, the DNA is TGCGCCAGCAGCTTGGGCCCCTCCGACCTGAACTATGGCTACACCTTC.

The J gene is TRBJ2-7, the V gene TRBV10-3, with 7 positions matching TRBD1. The J segment lost 6 bases and the V segment lost 4 bases, leaving 12 bases of the junction unmatched. CDR1 is ENHRY and CDR2 is SYGVKD in the germline V gene. The CDR3 loop spans 15 amino acids. CDR3 sequence: CAISGAGGDSGEQYF. CDR3 nucleotides: TGTGCCATCAGTGGGGCAGGGGGAGATTCGGGCGAGCAGTACTTC.

The chain links TRBV9 to TRBJ1-1, with TRBD1 as a possible D gene (6 bases). Trimming shortened V by 3 bases and J by 9 bases, and 21 bases separated the two germline ends. The CDR3 is 15 amino acids. The germline CDR1 and CDR2 sequences are SGDLS and YYNGEE. The CDR3 DNA follows: TGTGCCAGCAGCGAGGGAGACAGGACCGCTGCCAAAGCTTTCTTT. It encodes CASSEGDRTAAKAFF. The variable domain in full, completed from reference TRBV9 and TRBJ1-1, reads DSGVTQTPKHLITATGQRVTLRCSPRSGDLSVYWYQQSLDQGLQFLIQYYNGEERAKGNILERFSAQQFPDLHSELNLSSLELGDSALYFCASSEGDRTAAKAFFGQGTRLTVV.

V and J are TRBV15 and TRBJ2-1, with D possibly being TRBD1 (6 bases). Germline CDR1 and CDR2: LNHNV and YYDKDF (reference sequence). V was clipped by 0 bases and J by 3 bases, with 15 bases between them. The length of the CDR3 is 17 residues. This chain's CDR3 is CATSRDLGQGNYNEQFF. As DNA, the CDR3 is TGTGCCACCAGCAGAGATTTGGGCCAGGGGAACTACAATGAGCAGTTCTTC.

V and J are TRBV6-5 and TRBJ1-5, with D uncertain. CDR3 size: 12 residues. Trimming removed 6 bases at V and 2 bases at J, with 5 bases between. The germline CDR1 and CDR2 sequences are MNHEY and SVGAGI. The CDR3, as DNA: TGTGCCAGCAGATATGGCAATCAGCCCCAGCATTTT. It codes for CASRYGNQPQHF.

The gene calls are TRBV7-2 and TRBJ1-6; 8 bases agree with TRBD1. The CDR3 extends over 15 amino acids. V shed 5 bases, J shed 11 bases, and the junction held 11 bases outside the gene matches. Germline assignment: CDR1 SGHTA and CDR2 FQGNSA. CDR3 loop: CASSQTYRGVAPLHF. In DNA, the CDR3 is TGTGCCAGCAGCCAGACTTACAGGGGGGTGGCACCCCTCCACTTT.

This clone was recorded once. The chain couples TRBV9 to TRBJ2-1; tentative D call: TRBD1 (6 bases). V was pared by 4 bases and J by 0 bases, with 17 bases between. The CDR3 sequence is 17 residues long. Germline values: CDR1 SGDLS, CDR2 YYNGEE. The CDR3 sequence: CASSPLQGMSSYNEQFF. The CDR3 DNA reads TGTGCCAGCAGCCCATTACAGGGAATGAGCTCCTACAATGAGCAGTTCTTC.

The sample holds one count of this clone. Germline is not matched at one junction end, which may reflect a read error. The CDR3 nucleotides are TGTGCCAGCAGTGCCTACTCGGGGACAGGTCAAGGGACCCAGTACTTC. This sequence encodes CASSAYSGTGQGTQYF. The chain is built from TRBV27 and TRBJ2-5, with 8 bases fitting TRBD1. The germline V gene encodes CDR1 MNHEY and CDR2 SMNVEV (reference sequence). CDR3 size: 16 residues.